A single sample gave rise to the 19 T cell receptor beta chains below, sequenced in a study of long-term antiretroviral therapy in people with HIV. The run of the v3.0 immunoSEQ assay was at survey level. Sequencing was performed with immunoSEQ multiplex PCR; in TCRdb, only in-frame clones are kept and a portion is missing. The table records some 16,000 clones, 77% of them present only once. Specimen: unsorted PBMCs, collected 2.1 years after starting antiretroviral therapy. The source of these receptors is a man aged 40-55 years with HIV.

The chain recombines TRBV27 with TRBJ1-1; D gene uncertain. CDR3 size: 14 residues. Germline CDR1 MNHEY, CDR2 SMNVEV (reference sequence). Trimming stripped 2 bases from V and 5 bases from J, with 12 bases between. The CDR3 is CASSLRVPWTEAFF. CDR3 nucleotide sequence: TGTGCCAGCAGTTTAAGGGTACCGTGGACTGAAGCTTTCTTT.

The gene calls are TRBV5-1 and TRBJ2-5; TRBD1 matches 10 bases. J lost 3 bases, V lost 0 bases, and 2 bases had no gene match. CDR3 length: 15 amino acids. The V gene's germline CDR1 is SGHRS and CDR2 YFSETQ. The DNA for the CDR3 is TGCGCCAGCAGCTTGGGGACAGGGGGTGAAGAGACCCAGTACTTC. It is translated as CASSLGTGGEETQYF.

The CDR3 protein is CASSLDRTQETQYF. CDR3 DNA: TGCGCCAGCAGCTTGGACAGGACCCAAGAGACCCAGTACTTC. The chain has TRBV5-1 and TRBJ2-5, with TRBD1 as a possible D gene (5 bases). V lost 0 bases and J lost 1, with 7 bases in between. The CDR3 is 14 amino acids. Germline V CDR1 and CDR2: SGHRS, YFSETQ.

This clone showed up just once. The chain employs TRBV6-6 and TRBJ1-1; D unclear. The CDR3 loop spans 15 amino acids. Trimming shortened V by 2 bases and J by 2 bases, and 12 bases separated the two germline ends. Germline loops: CDR1 MNHNY, CDR2 SVGAGI (reference sequence). The CDR3 nucleotides are TGTGCCAGCAGTTACGGGGATCTCACCAACACTGAAGCTTTCTTT. It encodes CASSYGDLTNTEAFF.

This clone was observed a single time. The chain uses TRBV27 and TRBJ2-3; 7 nucleotides align to TRBD2. This CDR3 contains 12 residues. Per the germline V gene, CDR1 is MNHEY and CDR2 is SMNVEV (reference sequence). V lost 5 bases, J lost 8 bases, and 4 bases stayed unmatched. The CDR3: CASSVASGTQYF. The DNA of the CDR3 is TGTGCCAGCAGTGTGGCTAGCGGTACGCAGTATTTT.

The gene calls are TRBV4-1 and TRBJ2-1; D is undetermined. CDR3 length equals 15 residues. V lost 0 bases and J 0 bases, leaving 6 bases between the germline ends. Germline-derived CDR1 and CDR2 are MGHRA and YSYEKL. CDR3 amino acids: CASSQEGYSYNEQFF. CDR3 nucleotides: TGCGCCAGCAGCCAAGAAGGGTACTCCTACAATGAGCAGTTCTTC.

The V call is TRBV6-1, the J call TRBJ2-7; D tentatively reads TRBD1 or TRBD2 (5 bases each). V lost 3 bases and J 0 bases, leaving 12 bases between the germline ends. The length of the CDR3 is 15 residues. Per germline, CDR1 MNHNS and CDR2 SASEGT. The DNA of the CDR3 is TGTGCCAGCAGTGAGGGGGTCCTGAGCTCCTACGAGCAGTACTTC. Its translation is CASSEGVLSSYEQYF.

The chain couples TRBV18 to TRBJ2-7; the D gene is possibly TRBD1 (6 bases). V was cut by 6 bases and J by 5 bases, with 20 bases left in between. CDR1 KGHSH and CDR2 LQKENI come from the germline V gene. The CDR3 is 15 residues long. The CDR3 bases are TGTGCCAGCTCGCAGGCTCAGGGGAAGAGGAACGAGCAGTACTTC. Translation: CASSQAQGKRNEQYF.

The rearrangement links TRBV19 to TRBJ1-4; 9 nucleotides align to TRBD1. The CDR3 totals 15 residues. V lost 3 bases and J lost 8; bases outside the gene matches: 7. Germline V gives CDR1 LNHDA, CDR2 SQIVND (reference sequence). CDR3 region: CASSIWTGVREKLFF. CDR3 in DNA: TGTGCCAGTAGTATCTGGACAGGGGTGAGGGAAAAACTGTTTTTT.

CDR3 sequence (DNA): TGCAGCGTTGAACCCGACAGGGTGAACACCGGGGAGCTGTTTTTT. Protein product: CSVEPDRVNTGELFF. The rearrangement uses TRBV29-1 and TRBJ2-2; TRBD1 aligns across 7 bases. Germline CDR1 and CDR2: SQVTM and ANQGSEA. The V gene end was trimmed by 2 bases and the J gene end by 1 base; junction bases not matched to a gene: 4. The CDR3 is made up of 15 amino acids.

Here the CDR3 DNA reads TGTGCCAGCTGGGACAGTATTGAAGCTTTCTTT. Its protein product is CASWDSIEAFF. This chain joins TRBV2 and TRBJ1-1; TRBD1 aligns across 7 bases. Germline CDR1 SNHLY, CDR2 FYNNEI. V shed 8 bases and J 7 bases; nucleotides not matched to a gene: 4. This CDR3 contains 11 residues.

The rearrangement uses TRBV6-5 and TRBJ2-2; the D gene is possibly TRBD1 (5 bases). V gave up 1 base and J gave up 0 bases, with 9 bases separating them. Germline CDR1 is MNHEY and CDR2 is SVGAGI. The CDR3 loop spans 16 amino acids. Here the CDR3 reads CASSYWGRTNTGELFF. The CDR3, as DNA: TGTGCCAGCAGTTACTGGGGCAGAACGAACACCGGGGAGCTGTTTTTT.

V usage is TRBV30 and J usage is TRBJ1-4, with a tentative D call TRBD1 (5 bases). The CDR3 extends over 15 amino acids. CDR1 is GTSNPN, CDR2 SVGIG, per germline (reference sequence). Trimming took 3 bases from V and 2 from J, leaving 13 bases between them. The CDR3 sequence: CAWRIKGLTNEKLFF. CDR3 nucleotides: TGTGCCTGGAGAATTAAGGGACTGACTAATGAAAAACTGTTTTTT.

This clone showed up just once. This sequence joins TRBV6-5 and TRBJ2-2, with a tentative D call TRBD2 (6 bases). CDR1 and CDR2 (germline): MNHEY, SVGAGI. The V gene lost 6 bases and the J gene lost 0 bases, with 11 bases spanning the gap. CDR3 length equals 15 residues. CDR3 nucleotide sequence: TGTGCCAGCAGAAAGGGACTTGCGAACACCGGGGAGCTGTTTTTT. It translates to CASRKGLANTGELFF.

The rearrangement joins TRBV27 to TRBJ2-1; no reliable D call. Trimming took off 4 bases at V and 0 bases at J, with 13 bases between the two ends. This CDR3 contains 16 residues. Germline CDR1 is MNHEY and CDR2 is SMNVEV (reference sequence). The CDR3 region is CASSSPRGGSYNEQFF. CDR3 in DNA: TGTGCCAGCAGTTCCCCCCGCGGTGGCTCCTACAATGAGCAGTTCTTC.

The genes are TRBV30 and TRBJ1-6, with 7 positions matching TRBD1. V lost 4 bases, J lost 6 bases, and 6 bases stayed unmatched. The CDR3 spans 14 residues. Germline V gene lookup returns CDR1 GTSNPN and CDR2 SVGIG (reference sequence). In DNA, the CDR3 is TGTGCCTGGAAGGGGGCAGGTTTTAATTCACCCCTCCACTTT. Its translation is CAWKGAGFNSPLHF.

Written as DNA, the CDR3 is TGTGCCAGCACCGGGACGGAGAACACCGGGGAGCTGTTTTTT. Amino acids: CASTGTENTGELFF. The V and J genes are TRBV5-4 and TRBJ2-2; D possibly matches TRBD1 or TRBD2 (5 bases each). The CDR3 extends over 14 amino acids. V was pared by 6 bases and J by 1 base, with 10 bases between. Germline assignment: CDR1 SGHNT and CDR2 YYREEE (reference sequence).

V is TRBV7-9 and J is TRBJ1-1; D is possibly TRBD1 (6 bases). This CDR3 is 14 amino acids long. V was trimmed by 3 bases and J by 4 bases, leaving 12 bases between them. From germline, CDR1 is SEHNR and CDR2 FQNEAQ (reference sequence). The CDR3 nucleotides are TGTGCCAGCAGCTTGGGGGCGTGGGGCACTGAAGCTTTCTTT. Amino acid sequence: CASSLGAWGTEAFF. Full variable domain (remainder filled in from reference TRBV7-9 and TRBJ1-1): DTGVSQNPRHKITKRGQNVTFRCDPISEHNRLYWYRQTLGQGPEFLTYFQNEAQLEKSRLLSDRFSAERPKGSFSTLEIQRTEQGDSAMYLCASSLGAWGTEAFFGQGTRLTVV.

V is TRBV5-1 and J is TRBJ1-2, with a tentative D call TRBD1 (6 bases). Trimming pared 1 base from V and 8 bases from J, leaving 15 bases between. Germline V gives CDR1 SGHRS, CDR2 YFSETQ. The CDR3 covers 14 residues. CDR3 in amino acids: CASSLRGAERGYTF. In DNA form, the CDR3 reads TGCGCCAGCAGCTTGCGGGGGGCGGAACGGGGCTACACCTTC. The full variable domain, its missing parts supplied by reference TRBV5-1 and TRBJ1-2, is KAGVTQTPRYLIKTRGQQVTLSCSPISGHRSVSWYQQTPGQGLQFLFEYFSETQRNKGNFPGRFSGRQFSNSRSEMNVSTLELGDSALYLCASSLRGAERGYTFGSGTRLTVV.